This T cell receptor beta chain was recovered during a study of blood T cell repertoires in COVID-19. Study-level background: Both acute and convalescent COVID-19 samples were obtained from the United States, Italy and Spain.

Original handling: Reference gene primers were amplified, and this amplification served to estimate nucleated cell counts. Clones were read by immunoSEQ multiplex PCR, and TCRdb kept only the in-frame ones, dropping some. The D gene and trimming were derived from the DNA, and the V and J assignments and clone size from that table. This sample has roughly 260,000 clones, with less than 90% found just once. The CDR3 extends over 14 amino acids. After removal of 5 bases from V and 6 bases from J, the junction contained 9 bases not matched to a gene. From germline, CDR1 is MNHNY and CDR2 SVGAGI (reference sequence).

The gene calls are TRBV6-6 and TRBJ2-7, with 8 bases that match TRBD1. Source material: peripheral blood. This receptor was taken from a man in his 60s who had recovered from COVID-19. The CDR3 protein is CASSPTGGRGEQYF. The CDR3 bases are TGTGCCAGCAGTCCAACAGGGGGACGAGGCGAGCAGTACTTC.